This T cell receptor (beta chain) originates from a study of T-cell reconstitution after alpha-beta-depleted transplantation in children (dated by TCRdb to the mid-2010s). Turning to the overall study: Using TCR repertoire profiling, the study followed T-cell immune reconstitution in a quantitative way in children after TCRalphabeta/CD19-depleted allogeneic hematopoietic cell transplantation. The study at large found these results: Over the following months the frequencies of hyperexpanded clones went down, and after one year T-cell counts and TCRbeta diversity were mostly credited to newly produced T cells. The high TCRbeta diversity at day 60 in some patients was ascribed to recipient T cells and intrathymic progenitors that had survived conditioning. The apparently early recovery of alphabetaT-cell counts about two months after transplant reportedly depended on only several hundred rapidly expanded clones that came from non-depleted graft cells.

Per the publication, the treatment or condition label means: allogeneic hematopoietic cell transplantation with graft depleted of TCRalphabeta T cells and CD19 B cells. Transplant recipients were children who received TCRalphabeta/CD19-depleted allogeneic hematopoietic cell grafts. In the case of this clonotype: What antigen it recognizes has not been identified. The sample holds no much larger clone one base away, and base qualities are not on file.

Taken from the germline V gene (reference sequence), the CDR1 and CDR2 loops are DFQATT and SNEGSKA. The cysteine opens and the phenylalanine closes a CDR3 of 15 amino acids. Here the CDR3 DNA is all that survives: 45 bases in frame from base 1. Deletion took 6 bases off V and 6 bases off J, with a span of 21 bases between the germline ends. Libraries were made using PCR. TCRdb lists the instrument as Illumina HiSeq 2500. Molecular barcoding was employed in the preparation of TCR libraries, with unique molecular identifiers being used to normalize TCRbeta repertoire quantification. TCRdb handled the public reads itself, with Q25 trimming in fastp and clone calling in MiXCR, and kept productive beta chains. Rows are unified per CDR3 protein, each entry keeping the most common DNA and genes. A total of hundreds of thousands of distinct CDR3 sequences appear in this sample, 15% to 20% of them only once. The ten largest make up 25% to 30% of the sample.

The sequence links TRBV20-1 to TRBJ2-1, with a weak D call of TRBD1 (5 bases match). The sequencing used PBMCs, mostly from graft donor cells, collected 360 days after TCRalphabeta/CD19-depleted stem cell transplant. The receptor comes from a boy younger than two who had a stem cell transplant for Wiskott-Aldrich syndrome, so the T cells may come from the graft donor. The CDR3 corresponds to CSAPQPGPTLNEQFF. The nucleotides read TGCAGTGCCCCACAGCCAGGGCCAACCCTCAATGAGCAGTTCTTC.